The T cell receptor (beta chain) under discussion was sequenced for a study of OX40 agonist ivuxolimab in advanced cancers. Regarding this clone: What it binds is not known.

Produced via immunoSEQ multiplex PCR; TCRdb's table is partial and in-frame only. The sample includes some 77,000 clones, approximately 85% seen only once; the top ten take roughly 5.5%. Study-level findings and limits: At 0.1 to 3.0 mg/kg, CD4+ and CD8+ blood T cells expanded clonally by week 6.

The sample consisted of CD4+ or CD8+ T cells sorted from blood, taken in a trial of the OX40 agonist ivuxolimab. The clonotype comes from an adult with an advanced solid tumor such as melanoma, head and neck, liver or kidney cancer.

The DNA of the CDR3 is TGTGCCAGCAGCCCGCCGGGACAGCACCTTTACTTC. It encodes CASSPPGQHLYF. J is TRBJ2-7 and V is TRBV7-9, with TRBD1 identical over 7 bases. This CDR3 spans 12 amino acids. Germline loops: CDR1 SEHNR, CDR2 FQNEAQ (reference sequence). The ends lost 5 bases at V and 13 bases at J; junction bases unmatched: 11. The full variable domain, its missing parts supplied by reference TRBV7-9 and TRBJ2-7, is DTGVSQNPRHKITKRGQNVTFRCDPISEHNRLYWYRQTLGQGPEFLTYFQNEAQLEKSRLLSDRFSAERPKGSFSTLEIQRTEQGDSAMYLCASSPPGQHLYFGPGTRLTVT.